A selection of T cell receptor beta chains follows, all from one sample in a study of T cells in Graves' hyperthyroidism and ophthalmopathy. TCRdb independently ran MiXCR on the multiplex PCR reads; one entry per CDR3 protein. The data contain approximately 720,000 distinct CDR3 sequences, around 19% of them singletons. What was sequenced was blood. The source of these receptors is a woman between 45 and 60 years old with Graves' hyperthyroidism that later progressed to Graves' ophthalmopathy. Both conserved end residues are part of each CDR3. Each record gives: D gene, V gene, clone size, J gene, CDR3 protein, CDR3 DNA. The D gene is left open where the match is weak. Rows give clone size only sometimes, using once, few, many, or a class for an expanded clone.

>.|TRBV7-8|.|TRBJ1-5
CASSLARRGKQFIAQHF
TGTGCCAGCAGCTTAGCCCGAAGGGGGAAACAGTTCATCGCCCAGCATTTT
>TRBD2|TRBV27|.|TRBJ2-3
CASSLYGSGRADTQYF
TGTGCCAGCAGTTTATACGGTAGCGGGAGGGCAGATACGCAGTATTTT
>.|TRBV5-6|many|TRBJ1-4
CASSPGTASRHEKLFF
TGTGCCAGCAGCCCAGGGACGGCTTCACGCCATGAAAAACTGTTTTTT
>.|TRBV3-1|.|TRBJ2-7
CASSQGQAYEQYF
TGTGCCAGCAGCCAAGGACAGGCGTACGAGCAGTACTTC
>TRBD2|TRBV9|.|TRBJ2-1
CASSPPGPAGGRGQFF
TGTGCCAGCAGCCCCCCGGGGCCAGCGGGGGGACGGGGGCAGTTCTTC
>TRBD1|TRBV29-1|.|TRBJ1-1
CSVEGQGGTEAFF
TGCAGCGTTGAGGGACAGGGCGGCACTGAAGCTTTCTTT
>TRBD1|TRBV12-3/TRBV12-4|many|TRBJ2-7
CASSLGQGGAYEQYF
TGTGCCAGCAGTTTAGGACAGGGGGGAGCCTACGAGCAGTACTTC
>TRBD1|TRBV6-1|.|TRBJ2-1
CASQIGQGGGEQFF
TGTGCCAGCCAGATCGGACAGGGGGGCGGCGAGCAGTTCTTC
>.|TRBV12-3/TRBV12-4|.|TRBJ1-1
CASSLGAKKATEAFF
TGTGCCAGCAGTTTAGGAGCTAAGAAGGCCACTGAAGCTTTCTTT
>.|TRBV7-9|many|TRBJ2-1
CASSLGAGDNEQFF
TGTGCCAGCAGCTTAGGGGCTGGGGACAATGAGCAGTTCTTC
>.|TRBV7-9|.|TRBJ2-3
CASSAWSRPGDTDTQYF
TGTGCCAGCAGCGCCTGGAGCCGTCCAGGAGACACAGATACGCAGTATTTT
>TRBD1|TRBV3-1|many|TRBJ1-2
CASSRDRGRYGYTF
TGTGCCAGCAGCCGGGACAGGGGAAGATATGGCTACACCTTC
>.|TRBV3-1|many|TRBJ1-5
CASSQMDSNQPQHF
TGTGCCAGCAGCCAAATGGATAGCAATCAGCCCCAGCATTTT
>.|TRBV5-1|.|TRBJ2-1
CASSLALQTYNEQFF
TGCGCCAGCAGCTTGGCCCTACAGACGTACAATGAGCAGTTCTTC
>.|TRBV3-1|.|TRBJ2-7
CASTLGGGGDEQYF
TGTGCCAGCACCCTGGGAGGGGGAGGAGACGAGCAGTACTTC
>.|TRBV27|few|TRBJ2-7
CASSLFYSYEQYF
TGTGCCAGCAGTTTATTTTACAGCTACGAGCAGTACTTC
>.|TRBV12-3/TRBV12-4|many|TRBJ2-2
CASSLQGGTGELFF
TGTGCCAGCAGTTTACAGGGGGGCACCGGGGAGCTGTTTTTT
>TRBD1|TRBV12-3/TRBV12-4|many|TRBJ2-5
CASSGDRETQYF
TGTGCCAGCAGTGGGGACAGAGAGACCCAGTACTTC
>TRBD1|TRBV4-2|.|TRBJ2-2
CASSQIPQGVGTGELFF
TGTGCCAGCAGCCAAATTCCACAGGGGGTCGGTACCGGGGAGCTGTTTTTT
>TRBD1|TRBV12-3/TRBV12-4|.|TRBJ1-1
CAVYTGESEAFF
TGTGCCGTTTACACAGGGGAGAGTGAAGCTTTCTTT
>TRBD1|TRBV3-1|many|TRBJ2-2
CASSRQGRKLFF
TGTGCCAGCAGCCGACAGGGGAGGAAGCTGTTTTTT
>.|TRBV18|.|TRBJ2-1
CASSPSRGSNEQFF
TGTGCCAGCTCACCATCCAGGGGCTCTAATGAGCAGTTCTTC